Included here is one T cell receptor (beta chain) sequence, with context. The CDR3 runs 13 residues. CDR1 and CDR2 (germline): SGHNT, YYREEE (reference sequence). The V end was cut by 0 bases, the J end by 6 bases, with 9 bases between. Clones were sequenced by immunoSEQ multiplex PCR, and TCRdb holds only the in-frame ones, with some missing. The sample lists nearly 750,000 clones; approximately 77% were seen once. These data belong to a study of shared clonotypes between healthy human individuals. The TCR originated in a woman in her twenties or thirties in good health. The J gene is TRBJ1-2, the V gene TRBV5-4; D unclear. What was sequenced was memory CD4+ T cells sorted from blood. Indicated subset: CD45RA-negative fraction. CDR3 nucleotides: TGTGCCAGCAGCTTGGTGGGTATACATGGCTACACCTTC. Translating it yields CASSLVGIHGYTF.